The source of this T cell receptor beta chain is a study of blood T cell repertoires in COVID-19 (dated by TCRdb to 2018 to 2020). Turning to the overall study: Samples from collaborators originated in the United States, Italy and Spain and spanned both the acute and convalescent phases of COVID-19. The prospective study material was composed of cDNA or gDNA derived from T cells, B-cell-depleted T cells, or PBMCs. Deeply sampled blood TCRbeta repertoires from subjects exposed to, actively infected with, or recovered from COVID-19 were included in the dataset. The repertoires were released in a freely available public database intended as a resource for research on the immune response to SARS-CoV-2. Samples came from the ongoing ImmuneRACE study (first 160 participants) plus 1,254 subjects from 6 global collaborators. Nearly every sample came with metadata listing a de-identified subject ID, COVID-19 status, age in years and sex. Where available, HLA class I and class II types were taken from metadata supplied by the sample provider and were not determined by assay-based typing. General findings and caveats noted by the study authors: How much clinical and demographic metadata was included differed by source and by participant, and the metadata was provided uncurated.

Samples from volunteer blood donors who had recovered from COVID-19 were contributed by a second Seattle source. Collaborating institutions collected whole blood in K2EDTA tubes following their own protocols. For TCRbeta analysis, collaborators shipped samples as frozen whole blood, isolated PBMCs, or DNA extracted from either of those sample types. TCRbeta CDR3 regions were amplified from genomic DNA by means of the immunoSEQ Assay, a bias-controlled multiplex PCR. The authors' analysis ran thus. Nucleated cell counts per sample were estimated from amplification of reference gene primers within the assay. To quantify the absolute abundance of each unique TCRbeta CDR3 rearrangement, sequence reads were collapsed and filtered. Productive Simpson clonality was computed per sample as the square root of Simpson's diversity index over productive rearrangements. TCRdb stores this immuneACCESS table with in-frame sequences only. Part of the clones is absent; in the studies checked, under half of the shortfall reflects unresolved V genes, and no reason is known for the rest. The V and J calls and clone size are taken from that table; D and trimming were inferred from the DNA. Recorded for this sample are over 75,000 clones; about three quarters of them occurred a single time. Of the sample, 8.7% falls within the top ten clones.

In regard to this clone: It has no known antigen specificity. There are no base qualities to consult, and no much larger clone falls within one base.

Based on the germline V gene, the CDR1 and CDR2 sequences are ENHRY and SYGVKD. Counted from cysteine to phenylalanine, this CDR3 has 14 amino acids. The entry retains the CDR3 DNA only, 42 bases that are in frame from base 1. V and J lose 3 bases and 1 base, and a span of 7 bases separates them. Input material: peripheral blood. The source of this sequence is a man aged 50 or older who had recovered from COVID-19. The chain is made from TRBV10-3 and TRBJ1-5; the D segment could be TRBD1, given 6 matching bases. This receptor has the CDR3 CAISDDRSNQPQHF. The sequenced DNA is TGTGCCATCAGTGACGACAGGAGCAATCAGCCCCAGCATTTT.